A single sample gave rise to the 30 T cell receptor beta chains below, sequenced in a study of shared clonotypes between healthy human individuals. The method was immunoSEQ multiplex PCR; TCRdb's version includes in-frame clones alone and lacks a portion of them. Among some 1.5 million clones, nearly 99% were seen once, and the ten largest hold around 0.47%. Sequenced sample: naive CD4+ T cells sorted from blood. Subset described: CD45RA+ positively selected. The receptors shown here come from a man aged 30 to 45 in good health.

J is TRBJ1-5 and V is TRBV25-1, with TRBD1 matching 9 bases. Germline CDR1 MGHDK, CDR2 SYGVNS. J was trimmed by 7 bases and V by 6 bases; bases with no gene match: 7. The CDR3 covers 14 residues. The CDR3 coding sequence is TGTGCCAGCAGCTCGACAGGGGGAAGGCAGCCCCAGCATTTT. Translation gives CASSSTGGRQPQHF.

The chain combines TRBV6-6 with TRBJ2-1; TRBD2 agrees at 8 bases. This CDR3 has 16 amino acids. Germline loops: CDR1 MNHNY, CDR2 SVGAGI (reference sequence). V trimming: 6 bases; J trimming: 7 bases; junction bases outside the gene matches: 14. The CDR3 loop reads CASRTNLAGRGNEQFF. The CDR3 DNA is TGTGCCAGCAGAACTAACTTAGCGGGGCGTGGGAATGAGCAGTTCTTC.

CDR3 sequence (DNA): TGTGCCAGCAGCCGGAAGAGTGGCGGGGAGCTGTTTTTT. Protein product: CASSRKSGGELFF. The V and J genes are TRBV7-2 and TRBJ2-2; no clear D. This CDR3 comprises 13 residues. V lost 5 bases and J lost 7, with 11 bases in between. Germline CDR1 and CDR2: SGHTA and FQGNSA.

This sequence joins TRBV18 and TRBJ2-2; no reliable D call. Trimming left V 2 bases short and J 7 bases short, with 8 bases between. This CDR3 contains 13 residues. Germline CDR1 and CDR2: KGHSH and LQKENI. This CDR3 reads CASSPWQIGELFF. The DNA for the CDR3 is TGTGCCAGCTCACCATGGCAGATCGGGGAGCTGTTTTTT. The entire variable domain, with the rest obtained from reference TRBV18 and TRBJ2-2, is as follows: NAGVMQNPRHLVRRRGQEARLRCSPMKGHSHVYWYRQLPEEGLKFMVYLQKENIIDESGMPKERFSAEFPKEGPSILRIQQVVRGDSAAYFCASSPWQIGELFFGEGSRLTVL.

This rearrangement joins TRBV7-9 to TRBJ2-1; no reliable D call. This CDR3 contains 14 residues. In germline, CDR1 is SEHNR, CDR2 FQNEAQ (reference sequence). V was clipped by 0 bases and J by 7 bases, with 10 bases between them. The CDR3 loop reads CASSLAGSENEQFF. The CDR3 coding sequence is TGTGCCAGCAGCTTAGCAGGATCCGAGAATGAGCAGTTCTTC.

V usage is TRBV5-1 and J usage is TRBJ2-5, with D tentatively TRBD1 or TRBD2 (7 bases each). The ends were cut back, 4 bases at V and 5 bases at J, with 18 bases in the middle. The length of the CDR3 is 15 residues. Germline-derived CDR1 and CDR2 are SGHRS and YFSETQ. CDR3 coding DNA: TGCGCCAGCAGCAGCGGGACAGTGGACTGGGAGACCCAGTACTTC. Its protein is CASSSGTVDWETQYF.

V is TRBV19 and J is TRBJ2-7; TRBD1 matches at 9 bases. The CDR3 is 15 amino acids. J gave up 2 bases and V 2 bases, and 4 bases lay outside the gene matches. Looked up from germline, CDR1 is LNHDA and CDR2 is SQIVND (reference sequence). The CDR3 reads CASSIPGQGPYEQYF. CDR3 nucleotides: TGTGCCAGTAGTATACCGGGACAGGGCCCCTACGAGCAGTACTTC.

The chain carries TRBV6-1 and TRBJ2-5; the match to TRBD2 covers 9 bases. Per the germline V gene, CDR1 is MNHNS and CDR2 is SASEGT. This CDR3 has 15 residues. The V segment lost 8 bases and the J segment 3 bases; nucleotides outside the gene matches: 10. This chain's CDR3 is CASFSSGRPEETQYF. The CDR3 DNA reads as TGTGCCAGCTTTAGTAGCGGGAGACCTGAAGAGACCCAGTACTTC.

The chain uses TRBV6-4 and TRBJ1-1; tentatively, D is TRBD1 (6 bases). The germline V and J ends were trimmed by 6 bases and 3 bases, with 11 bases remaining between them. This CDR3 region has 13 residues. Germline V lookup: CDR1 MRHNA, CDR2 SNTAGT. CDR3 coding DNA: TGTGCCAGCAGAAGGGACACCTACACTGAAGCTTTCTTT. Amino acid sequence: CASRRDTYTEAFF.

The CDR3 protein is CATSRDTRYEQYF. The CDR3 nucleotides are TGTGCCACCAGTCGGGACACCAGGTACGAGCAGTACTTC. This chain connects TRBV15 to TRBJ2-7; D possibly corresponds to TRBD1 (6 bases). The V gene's germline CDR1 is LNHNV and CDR2 YYDKDF (reference sequence). The V gene lost 6 bases and the J gene lost 4 bases, with 13 bases spanning the gap. The CDR3 covers 13 residues.

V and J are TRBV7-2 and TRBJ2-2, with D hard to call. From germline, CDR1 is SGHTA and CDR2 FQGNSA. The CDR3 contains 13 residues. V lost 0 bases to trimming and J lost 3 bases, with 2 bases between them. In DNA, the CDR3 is TGTGCCAGCAGCTTAGCCTACACCGGGGAGCTGTTTTTT. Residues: CASSLAYTGELFF.

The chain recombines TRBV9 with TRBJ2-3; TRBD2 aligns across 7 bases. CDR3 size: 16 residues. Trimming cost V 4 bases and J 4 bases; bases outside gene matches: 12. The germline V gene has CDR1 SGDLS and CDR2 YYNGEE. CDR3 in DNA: TGTGCCAGCAGCTCCCTCGGCGGGGGAGGTGCAGATACGCAGTATTTT. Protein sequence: CASSSLGGGGADTQYF.

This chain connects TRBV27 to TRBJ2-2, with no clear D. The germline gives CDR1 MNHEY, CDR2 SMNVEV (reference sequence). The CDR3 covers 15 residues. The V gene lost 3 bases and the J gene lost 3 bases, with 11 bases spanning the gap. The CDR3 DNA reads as TGTGCCAGCAGTTTTTCCGGGTTAGACACCGGGGAGCTGTTTTTT. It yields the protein CASSFSGLDTGELFF.

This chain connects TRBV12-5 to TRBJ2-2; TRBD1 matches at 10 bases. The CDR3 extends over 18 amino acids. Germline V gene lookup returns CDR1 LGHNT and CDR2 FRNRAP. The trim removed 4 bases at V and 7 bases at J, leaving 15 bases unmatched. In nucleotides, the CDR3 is TGTGCTAGTGGTTCCCACCTCGGGGGACAGGGGAATAGCGGGGAGCTGTTTTTT. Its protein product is CASGSHLGGQGNSGELFF.

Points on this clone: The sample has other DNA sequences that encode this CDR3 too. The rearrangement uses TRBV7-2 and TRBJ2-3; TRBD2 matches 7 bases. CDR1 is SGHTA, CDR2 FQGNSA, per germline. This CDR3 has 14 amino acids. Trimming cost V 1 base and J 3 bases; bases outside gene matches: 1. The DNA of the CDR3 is TGTGCCAGCAGCTTAGTGGGAGGGACAGATACGCAGTATTTT. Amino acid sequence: CASSLVGGTDTQYF.

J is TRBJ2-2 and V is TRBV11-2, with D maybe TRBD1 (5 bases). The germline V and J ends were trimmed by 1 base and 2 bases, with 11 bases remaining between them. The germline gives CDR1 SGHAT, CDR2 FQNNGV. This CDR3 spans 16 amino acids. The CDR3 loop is CASSLARAANTGELFF. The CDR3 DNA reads TGTGCCAGCAGCTTAGCCAGGGCAGCCAACACCGGGGAGCTGTTTTTT.

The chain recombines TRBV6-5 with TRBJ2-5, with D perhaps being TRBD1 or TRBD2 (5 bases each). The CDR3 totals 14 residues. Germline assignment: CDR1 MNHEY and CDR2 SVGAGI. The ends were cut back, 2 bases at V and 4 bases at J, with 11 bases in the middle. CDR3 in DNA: TGTGCCAGCAGTTACCTAAGTGGGGGAGAGACCCAGTACTTC. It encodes CASSYLSGGETQYF.

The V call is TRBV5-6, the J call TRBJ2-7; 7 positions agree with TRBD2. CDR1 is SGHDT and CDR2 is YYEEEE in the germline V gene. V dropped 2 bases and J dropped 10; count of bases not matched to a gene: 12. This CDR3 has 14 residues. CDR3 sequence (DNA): TGTGCCAGCAGCTTTGGGACTATAACCATGGGACAGTACTTC. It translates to CASSFGTITMGQYF. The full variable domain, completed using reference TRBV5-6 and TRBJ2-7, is DAGVTQSPTHLIKTRGQQVTLRCSPKSGHDTVSWYQQALGQGPQFIFQYYEEEERQRGNFPDRFSGHQFPNYSSELNVNALLLGDSALYLCASSFGTITMGQYFGPGTRLTVT.

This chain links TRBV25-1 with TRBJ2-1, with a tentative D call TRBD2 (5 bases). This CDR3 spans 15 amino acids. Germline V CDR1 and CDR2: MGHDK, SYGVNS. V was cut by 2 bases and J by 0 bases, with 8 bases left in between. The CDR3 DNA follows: TGTGCCAGCAGTGAAAAGCGGAGCTCCTACAATGAGCAGTTCTTC. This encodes CASSEKRSSYNEQFF.

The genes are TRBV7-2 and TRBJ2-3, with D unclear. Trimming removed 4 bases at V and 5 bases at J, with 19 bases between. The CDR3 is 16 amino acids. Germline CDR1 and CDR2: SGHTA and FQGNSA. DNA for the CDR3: TGTGCCAGCAGCTCTCGGACGTCCCTCCCAATAGATACGCAGTATTTT. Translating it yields CASSSRTSLPIDTQYF.

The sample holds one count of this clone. CDR3 sequence reads: CASSGGDTHRYEQYF. CDR3 in DNA: TGTGCCAGCAGCGGGGGGGACACCCACCGCTACGAGCAGTACTTC. The J gene is TRBJ2-7, the V gene TRBV5-6, with D perhaps TRBD2 (7 bases). Germline V CDR1 and CDR2: SGHDT, YYEEEE. This CDR3 region has 15 residues. Trimming removed 4 bases at V and 3 bases at J, with 17 bases between.

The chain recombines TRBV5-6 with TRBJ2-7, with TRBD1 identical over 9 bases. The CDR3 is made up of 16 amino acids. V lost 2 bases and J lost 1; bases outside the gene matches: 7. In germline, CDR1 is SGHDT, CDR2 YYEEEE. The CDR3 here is CASSLIRDRESYEQYF. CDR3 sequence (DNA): TGTGCCAGCAGCTTAATTCGGGACAGGGAATCCTACGAGCAGTACTTC.

For the CDR3, the DNA is TGTGCCAGCTCACTTCTCGATCTGGACAGTGTTAACCATCTCAGCACAGATACGCAGTATTTT. Encoded protein: CASSLLDLDSVNHLSTDTQYF. The chain is built from TRBV18 and TRBJ2-3, with a weak D call TRBD1 (6 bases). This CDR3 contains 21 residues. In germline, CDR1 is KGHSH, CDR2 LQKENI. V was shortened by 4 bases and J by 0 bases, with 29 bases between the two germline ends.

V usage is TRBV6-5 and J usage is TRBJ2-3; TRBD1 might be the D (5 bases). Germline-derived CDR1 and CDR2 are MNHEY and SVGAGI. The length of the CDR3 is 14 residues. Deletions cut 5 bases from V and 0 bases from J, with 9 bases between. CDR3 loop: CASSIRASTDTQYF. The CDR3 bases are TGTGCCAGCAGTATCAGGGCTAGCACAGATACGCAGTATTTT.

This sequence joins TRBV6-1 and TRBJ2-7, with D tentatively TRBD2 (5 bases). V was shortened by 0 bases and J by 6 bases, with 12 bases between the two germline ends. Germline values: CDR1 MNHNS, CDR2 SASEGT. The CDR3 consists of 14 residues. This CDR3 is CASSEALGGFEQYF. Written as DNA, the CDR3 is TGTGCCAGCAGTGAAGCGCTCGGAGGTTTCGAGCAGTACTTC.

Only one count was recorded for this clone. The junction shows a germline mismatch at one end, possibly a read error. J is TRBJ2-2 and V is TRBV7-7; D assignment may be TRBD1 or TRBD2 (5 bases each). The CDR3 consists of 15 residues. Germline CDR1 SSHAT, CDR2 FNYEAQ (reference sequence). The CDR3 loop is CASSRDRGPTGELFF. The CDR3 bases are TGTGCTAGCAGCCGGGACCGGGGCCCCACCGGGGAGCTGTTTTTT.

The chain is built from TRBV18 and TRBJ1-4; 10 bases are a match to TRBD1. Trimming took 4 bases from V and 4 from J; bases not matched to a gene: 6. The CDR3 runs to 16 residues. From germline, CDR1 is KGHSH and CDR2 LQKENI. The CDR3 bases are TGTGCCAGCTCACAATACGACAGGGGGCATAATGAAAAACTGTTTTTT. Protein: CASSQYDRGHNEKLFF.

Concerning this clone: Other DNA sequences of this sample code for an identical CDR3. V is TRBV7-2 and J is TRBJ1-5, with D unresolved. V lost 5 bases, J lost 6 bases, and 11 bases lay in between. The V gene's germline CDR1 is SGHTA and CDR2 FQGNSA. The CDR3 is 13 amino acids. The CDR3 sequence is CASSPDRVQPQHF. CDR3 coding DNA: TGTGCCAGCAGCCCTGATCGGGTTCAGCCCCAGCATTTT.

CDR3 bases: TGTGCCTGGAGTCCTCACACCGGGGAGCTGTTTTTT. It yields the protein CAWSPHTGELFF. The V gene is TRBV30, the J gene TRBJ2-2; D call uncertain. Germline V gives CDR1 GTSNPN, CDR2 SVGIG (reference sequence). The V gene lost 2 bases and the J gene lost 3 bases, with 4 bases spanning the gap. The CDR3 is 12 residues long.

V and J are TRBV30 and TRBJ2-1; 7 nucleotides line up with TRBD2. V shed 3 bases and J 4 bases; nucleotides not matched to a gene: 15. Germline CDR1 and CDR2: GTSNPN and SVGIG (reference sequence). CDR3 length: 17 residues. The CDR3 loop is CAWSLWEGPRIYNEQFF. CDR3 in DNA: TGTGCCTGGAGCCTTTGGGAGGGCCCTCGAATTTACAATGAGCAGTTCTTC.